This paragraph covers one T cell receptor beta chain sequence. The germline gives CDR1 SQVTM, CDR2 ANQGSEA. J gave up 6 bases and V 3 bases, and 3 bases lay outside the gene matches. The CDR3 is made up of 13 amino acids. TCRdb keeps only in-frame clones here, not all; method: immunoSEQ multiplex PCR. Seen here are some 50,000 clones, about 83% observed once, and the top ten hold 4.5% to 5%. The sample is drawn from a study of radiotherapy plus CTLA-4 blockade in lung cancer. Sequencing used peripheral blood, obtained from a patient treated with radiotherapy plus ipilimumab. V gene TRBV29-1 combines with J gene TRBJ2-2; 8 bases are a match to TRBD2. This receptor was taken from a human donor with non-small cell lung cancer whose response to radiotherapy plus ipilimumab could not be evaluated. CDR3 region: CSVDSGRAGELFF. CDR3 sequence (DNA): TGCAGCGTTGACAGCGGGAGAGCCGGGGAGCTGTTTTTT.